The next 19 T cell receptor beta chains were all read from a single sample in a study of cytomegalovirus exposure and HLA in healthy donors. 13 Jbeta primers and 60 Vbeta primers were used for the PCR. The data were produced by immunoSEQ multiplex PCR, yet TCRdb's version contains in-frame clones alone and is incomplete. Among about 190,000 clones listed, roughly 84% were seen once. Sequencing was done on a sample of PBMCs. Receptors originate from a boy aged 5-17 years in good health and CMV-seronegative.

The V gene is TRBV28, the J gene TRBJ1-2, with D hard to call. There are 11 residues in the CDR3. Germline CDR1 and CDR2: MDHEN and SYDVKM. Trimming took 3 bases from V and 7 from J, leaving 6 bases between them. This CDR3 is CASSFGSGYTF. The DNA of the CDR3 is TGTGCCAGCAGTTTCGGGTCTGGCTACACCTTC.

V usage is TRBV28 and J usage is TRBJ2-1; 9 nucleotides line up with TRBD2. Per the germline V gene, CDR1 is MDHEN and CDR2 is SYDVKM. V gave up 10 bases and J gave up 6 bases; unmatched junction bases: 10. This CDR3 is 14 amino acids long. The CDR3 here is CAISLGLAPNEQFF. In DNA form, the CDR3 reads TGTGCCATTTCATTGGGACTAGCCCCCAATGAGCAGTTCTTC.

This sequence joins TRBV19 and TRBJ2-3; 11 positions agree with TRBD2. The V and J ends lost 5 bases and 5 bases, in that order; junction bases with no gene match: 12. The CDR3 has 17 amino acids. The germline CDR1 and CDR2 sequences are LNHDA and SQIVND (reference sequence). The CDR3 region has the DNA TGTGCCAGTAGTCGCACCCATCTAGCGGGAGGACAAGATACGCAGTATTTT. It is translated as CASSRTHLAGGQDTQYF.

Only a few counts were recorded for this clone. The gene calls are TRBV27 and TRBJ1-1; a weak D match, TRBD1 (6 bases). Germline-derived CDR1 and CDR2 are MNHEY and SMNVEV (reference sequence). CDR3 size: 14 residues. Trimming shortened V by 8 bases and J by 4 bases, and 17 bases separated the two germline ends. The CDR3 loop reads CASGKTGHLTEAFF. CDR3 nucleotide sequence: TGTGCCAGCGGGAAAACGGGACACCTCACTGAAGCTTTCTTT.

This chain uses TRBV9 with TRBJ2-1; 12 nucleotides agree with TRBD2. The CDR3 consists of 15 residues. The germline gives CDR1 SGDLS, CDR2 YYNGEE. J gave up 8 bases and V 1 base, and 4 bases lay outside the gene matches. CDR3 bases: TGTGCCAGCAGCGTACGACTAGCGGGAGTCTATGAGCAGTTCTTC. Amino acid sequence: CASSVRLAGVYEQFF.

V gene TRBV7-2 combines with J gene TRBJ2-7; perhaps TRBD2 as D (6 bases). V was clipped by 2 bases and J by 0 bases, with 14 bases between them. The V gene's germline CDR1 is SGHTA and CDR2 FQGNSA. This CDR3 is 16 amino acids long. CDR3 coding DNA: TGTGCCAGCAGCTTAAAACCTCTGGGGGGCTCCTACGAGCAGTACTTC. It specifies CASSLKPLGGSYEQYF.

This clone came up a few times. The chain is built from TRBV7-9 and TRBJ1-4; TRBD1 agrees at 7 bases. The V segment lost 5 bases and the J segment 3 bases; nucleotides outside the gene matches: 6. CDR3 length equals 15 residues. From germline, CDR1 is SEHNR and CDR2 FQNEAQ (reference sequence). The CDR3 spells CASSPTGEANEKLFF. DNA for the CDR3: TGTGCCAGCAGCCCTACAGGGGAGGCTAATGAAAAACTGTTTTTT.

This clone was seen more than once but under ten times. The chain has TRBV2 and TRBJ2-7, with 11 bases aligning to TRBD1. Germline assignment: CDR1 SNHLY and CDR2 FYNNEI. The CDR3 length is 15 residues. After removal of 3 bases from V and 5 bases from J, the junction contained 6 bases not matched to a gene. The CDR3 reads CASSEWGQGGDEQYF. The CDR3 DNA is TGTGCCAGCAGTGAGTGGGGACAGGGGGGGGACGAGCAGTACTTC.

The chain links TRBV7-6 to TRBJ2-1, with D maybe TRBD1 (6 bases). This CDR3 contains 14 residues. Trimming removed 3 bases at V and 6 bases at J, with 12 bases between. Germline V lookup: CDR1 SGHVS, CDR2 FNYEAQ. The CDR3 spells CASSFTQGVNEQFF. As DNA, the CDR3 is TGTGCCAGCAGCTTTACACAGGGTGTCAATGAGCAGTTCTTC.

This clone was observed once. This chain connects TRBV4-3 to TRBJ2-3; 10 bases are a match to TRBD2. With 8 bases clipped from V and 3 bases from J, the junction kept 8 bases outside the gene matches. Germline V gene data show CDR1 as LGHNA and CDR2 as YSLEER. The CDR3 covers 15 residues. The CDR3 region is CASSYILAGTDTQYF. The CDR3, as DNA: TGCGCCAGCTCCTACATACTAGCGGGGACAGATACGCAGTATTTT.

This chain connects TRBV21-1 to TRBJ1-5; the table's D call, TRBD1, was not checked against the DNA. TRBV21-1 is described as a pseudogene. CDR3 size: 12 residues. The CDR3 DNA follows: TGTGCCAGCAGGAAGACAGGCAGGCCCCAGCATTTT. Residues: CASRKTGRPQHF.

CDR3 in DNA: TGTGCCAGCAGTGTTCGGGCGGGAGATACAGATACGCAGTATTTT. This translates into CASSVRAGDTDTQYF. V is TRBV6-4 and J is TRBJ2-3, with 7 nucleotides matching TRBD2. V dropped 4 bases and J dropped 3; count of bases not matched to a gene: 7. The CDR3 extends over 15 amino acids. Germline CDR1 and CDR2: MRHNA and SNTAGT.

The chain recombines TRBV5-1 with TRBJ1-1; weak D call: TRBD1 (6 bases). The CDR3 consists of 17 residues. V lost 4 bases and J 1 base, leaving 20 bases between the germline ends. Germline CDR1 and CDR2: SGHRS and YFSETQ. CDR3 sequence reads: CASSRKSGGGRNTEAFF. CDR3 DNA sequence: TGCGCCAGCAGCAGAAAAAGCGGGGGGGGCAGGAACACTGAAGCTTTCTTT.

V usage is TRBV18 and J usage is TRBJ1-1; D might be TRBD1 (5 bases). Per germline, CDR1 KGHSH and CDR2 LQKENI. V dropped 3 bases and J dropped 0 bases, with 11 bases sitting between them. The CDR3 loop spans 15 amino acids. The CDR3 DNA reads as TGTGCCAGCTCACCGCAGGGTTCGATGAACACTGAAGCTTTCTTT. Translated, it gives CASSPQGSMNTEAFF.

The chain employs TRBV2 and TRBJ1-4; no firm D call. There are 14 residues in the CDR3. Germline CDR1 is SNHLY and CDR2 is FYNNEI. The V and J ends lost 4 bases and 10 bases respectively, with 16 bases between them. The CDR3 nucleotides read TGTGCCAGCAGTGTTACTCAACCCGTCGGAAAACTGTTTTTT. Its translation: CASSVTQPVGKLFF.

This chain connects TRBV28 to TRBJ2-2; TRBD2 might be the D (5 bases). The CDR3 has 13 amino acids. Germline lookup yields CDR1 MDHEN and CDR2 SYDVKM. V lost 10 bases, J lost 5 bases, and 14 bases lay in between. The DNA for the CDR3 is TGTGCCACCGGGGTTGGAAGAACCGGGGAGCTGTTTTTT. Protein product: CATGVGRTGELFF.

V is TRBV7-9 and J is TRBJ1-4, with D possibly TRBD1 on 6 matching bases. The CDR3 has 17 residues. Germline-derived CDR1 and CDR2 are SEHNR and FQNEAQ (reference sequence). V lost 5 bases, J lost 4 bases, and 20 bases lay in between. CDR3 DNA: TGTGCCAGCAGCCGCGGACAGTTAGATTCGATTAATGAAAAACTGTTTTTT. This sequence encodes CASSRGQLDSINEKLFF. Based on the CDR3 plus reference TRBV7-9 and TRBJ1-4, the full variable domain is DTGVSQNPRHKITKRGQNVTFRCDPISEHNRLYWYRQTLGQGPEFLTYFQNEAQLEKSRLLSDRFSAERPKGSFSTLEIQRTEQGDSAMYLCASSRGQLDSINEKLFFGSGTQLSVL.

The V call is TRBV2, the J call TRBJ2-5, with D tentatively TRBD2 (6 bases). The better agreement between TRBJ2-7 and the DNA end casts doubt on the J call. The germline V gene has CDR1 SNHLY and CDR2 FYNNEI. The CDR3 consists of 14 residues. For the CDR3, the DNA is TGTGCCAGCAGTGAAGCGGGGGGATTATACGAGCAGTACTTC. It encodes CASSEAGGLYEQYF.

The chain recombines TRBV28 with TRBJ1-4, with TRBD1 matching 8 bases. The germline V gene encodes CDR1 MDHEN and CDR2 SYDVKM. J was trimmed by 5 bases and V by 3 bases; bases with no gene match: 5. The length of the CDR3 is 15 residues. The CDR3 sequence is CASSFSGQENEKLFF. DNA of the CDR3: TGTGCCAGCAGTTTCTCGGGACAGGAGAATGAAAAACTGTTTTTT.